This T cell receptor beta chain was documented in a study of response to subunit inactivated influenza vaccine. Study-level findings and limits: With each seasonal influenza vaccination, the authors suggested, few new T cells are recruited.

To note about this clonotype: The antigen is undetermined.

The V and J ends lost 7 bases and 6 bases, in that order; junction bases with no gene match: 6. CDR3 length: 13 residues. CDR1 and CDR2 from the germline V gene are SQVTM and ANQGSEA. TCRdb itself ran the RT-PCR reads through MiXCR, one entry per CDR3 protein. Of 550,000 to 800,000 distinct CDR3 sequences in the sample, approximately 15% are singletons; the top ten hold 6.5% to 8.5%. The sample consisted of PBMCs from blood, taken around 15 days before vaccination. This sequence originates from a man aged 45 to 65 who received an inactivated influenza vaccine. V gene TRBV29-1 combines with J gene TRBJ2-7; 13 bases match TRBD2. As DNA, the CDR3 is TGCAGCGCAAAGGGACTAGCGGGACTCGAGCAGTACTTC. Protein sequence: CSAKGLAGLEQYF.